These 5 T cell receptor beta chains share one sample of origin, sequenced in a study of blood T cell repertoires in COVID-19. This table comes from immunoSEQ multiplex PCR, and its TCRdb copy is limited to in-frame clones, with some not included. Altogether approximately 20,000 clones are present, about 88% being singletons, with the ten largest covering about 17%. The sequenced sample consisted of peripheral blood. These receptors all come from a man aged 70 or older with acute or convalescent COVID-19.

The CDR3, as DNA: TGTGCCAGCAGCACTGGGCCCGGCTCTGGAAACACCATATATTTT. This encodes CASSTGPGSGNTIYF. V and J are TRBV7-2 and TRBJ1-3; D not resolved. V dropped 5 bases and J dropped 0 bases, with 11 bases sitting between them. The germline CDR1 and CDR2 sequences are SGHTA and FQGNSA. The CDR3 length is 15 residues. Based on the CDR3 plus reference TRBV7-2 and TRBJ1-3, the full variable domain is GAGVSQSPSNKVTEKGKDVELRCDPISGHTALYWYRQSLGQGLEFLIYFQGNSAPDKSGLPSDRFSAERTGGSVSTLTIQRTQQEDSAVYLCASSTGPGSGNTIYFGEGSWLTVV.

V gene TRBV28 combines with J gene TRBJ1-5; D is unresolved. Trimming cost V 5 bases and J 6 bases, with 8 bases left between them. Germline values: CDR1 MDHEN, CDR2 SYDVKM. There are 12 residues in the CDR3. The CDR3 is CASSLNSQPQHF. The CDR3 DNA follows: TGTGCCAGCAGTCTAAATAGTCAGCCCCAGCATTTT.

This clone occurred once. CDR3 sequence reads: CTPGGARTDTQYF. DNA for the CDR3: TGCACCCCTGGGGGGGCGCGGACAGATACGCAGTATTTT. The chain uses TRBV29-1 and TRBJ2-3, with D possibly TRBD2 on 7 matching bases. The CDR3 is made up of 13 amino acids. Germline V gene data show CDR1 as SQVTM and CDR2 as ANQGSEA.

The gene calls are TRBV7-3 and TRBJ2-2; 16 bases are shared with TRBD2. CDR1 is SGHTA and CDR2 is FQGTGA in the germline V gene. V was clipped by 5 bases and J by 7 bases; unmatched bases: 4. The CDR3 consists of 16 residues. The CDR3 coding sequence is TGTGCCAGCAGCCAGGGACTAGCGGGAGGGGTCGGGGAGCTGTTTTTT. Encoded protein: CASSQGLAGGVGELFF.

This chain uses TRBV2 with TRBJ2-1; 9 nucleotides line up with TRBD2. Germline CDR1 SNHLY, CDR2 FYNNEI. Unmatched junction bases numbered 4, after V lost 3 bases and J lost 4 bases. This CDR3 has 15 residues. As DNA, the CDR3 is TGTGCCAGCAGTGATAGTAGCGGGAGTTACAATGAGCAGTTCTTC. It yields the protein CASSDSSGSYNEQFF.